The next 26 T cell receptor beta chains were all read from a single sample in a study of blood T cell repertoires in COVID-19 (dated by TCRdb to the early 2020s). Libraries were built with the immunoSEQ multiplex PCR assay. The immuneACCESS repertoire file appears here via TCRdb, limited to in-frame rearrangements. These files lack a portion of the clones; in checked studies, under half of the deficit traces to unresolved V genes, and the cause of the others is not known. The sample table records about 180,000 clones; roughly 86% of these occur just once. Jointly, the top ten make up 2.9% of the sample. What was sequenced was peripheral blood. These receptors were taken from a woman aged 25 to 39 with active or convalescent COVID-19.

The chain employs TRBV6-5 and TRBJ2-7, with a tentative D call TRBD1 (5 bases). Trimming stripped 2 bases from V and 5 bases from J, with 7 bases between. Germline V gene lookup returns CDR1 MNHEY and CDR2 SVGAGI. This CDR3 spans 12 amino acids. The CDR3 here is CASSYQGDEQYF. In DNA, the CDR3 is TGTGCCAGCAGTTACCAGGGTGACGAGCAGTACTTC.

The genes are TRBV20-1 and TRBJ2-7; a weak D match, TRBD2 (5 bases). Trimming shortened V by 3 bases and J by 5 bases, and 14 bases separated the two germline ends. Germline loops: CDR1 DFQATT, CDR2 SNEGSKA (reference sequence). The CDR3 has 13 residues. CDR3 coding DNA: TGCAGTGCTAGTGGGCCCCCCGGGAACGAGCAGTACTTC. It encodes CSASGPPGNEQYF.

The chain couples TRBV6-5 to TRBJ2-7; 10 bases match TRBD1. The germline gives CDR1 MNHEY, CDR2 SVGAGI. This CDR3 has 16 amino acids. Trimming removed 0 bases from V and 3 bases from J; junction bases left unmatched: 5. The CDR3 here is CASSYSRTGGFYEQYF. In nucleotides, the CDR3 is TGTGCCAGCAGTTACTCTCGGACAGGGGGATTCTACGAGCAGTACTTC.

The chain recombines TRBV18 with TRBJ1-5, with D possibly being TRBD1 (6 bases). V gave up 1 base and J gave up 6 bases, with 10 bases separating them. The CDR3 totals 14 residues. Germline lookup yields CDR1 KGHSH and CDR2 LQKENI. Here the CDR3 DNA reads TGTGCCAGCTCACCACGGACAGATCTTCAGCCCCAGCATTTT. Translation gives CASSPRTDLQPQHF.

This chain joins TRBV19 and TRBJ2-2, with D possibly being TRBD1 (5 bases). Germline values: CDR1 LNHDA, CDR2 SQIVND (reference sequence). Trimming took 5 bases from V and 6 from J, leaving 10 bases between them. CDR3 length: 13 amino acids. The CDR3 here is CASSLTDPGELFF. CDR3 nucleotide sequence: TGTGCCAGTAGTCTGACAGACCCCGGGGAGCTGTTTTTT.

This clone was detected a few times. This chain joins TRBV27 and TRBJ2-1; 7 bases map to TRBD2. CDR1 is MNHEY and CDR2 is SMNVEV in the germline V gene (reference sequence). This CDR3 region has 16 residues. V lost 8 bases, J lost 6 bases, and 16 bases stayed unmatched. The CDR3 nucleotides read TGTGCCAGCTCCCATCGGGGCGGGAGATGGGGCAATGAGCAGTTCTTC. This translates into CASSHRGGRWGNEQFF.

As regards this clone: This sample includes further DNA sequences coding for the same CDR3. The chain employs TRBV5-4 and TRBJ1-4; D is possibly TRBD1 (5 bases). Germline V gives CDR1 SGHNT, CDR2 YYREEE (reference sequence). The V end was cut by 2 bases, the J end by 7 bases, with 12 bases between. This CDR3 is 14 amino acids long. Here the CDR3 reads CASSFGQGTEKLFF. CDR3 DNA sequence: TGTGCCAGCAGCTTCGGGCAGGGCACTGAAAAACTGTTTTTT.

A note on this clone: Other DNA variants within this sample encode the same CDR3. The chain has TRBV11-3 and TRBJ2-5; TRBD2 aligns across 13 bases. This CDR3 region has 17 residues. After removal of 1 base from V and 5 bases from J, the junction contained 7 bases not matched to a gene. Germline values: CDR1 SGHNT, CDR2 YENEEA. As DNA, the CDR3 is TGTGCCAGCAGCTTAGGGGTACTAGCGGGGGGGATGGAGACCCAGTACTTC. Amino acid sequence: CASSLGVLAGGMETQYF.

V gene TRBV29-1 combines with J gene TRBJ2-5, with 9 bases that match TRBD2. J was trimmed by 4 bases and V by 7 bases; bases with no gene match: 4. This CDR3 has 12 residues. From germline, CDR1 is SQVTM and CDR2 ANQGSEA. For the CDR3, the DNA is TGCAGCGGCCGACTAGCGGCAGAGACCCAGTACTTC. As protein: CSGRLAAETQYF.

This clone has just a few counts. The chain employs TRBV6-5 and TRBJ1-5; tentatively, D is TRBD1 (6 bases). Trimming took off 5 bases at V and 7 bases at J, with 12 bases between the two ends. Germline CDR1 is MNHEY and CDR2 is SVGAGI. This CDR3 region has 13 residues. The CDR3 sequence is CASSRQVTQPQHF. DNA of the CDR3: TGTGCCAGCAGTCGACAGGTAACACAGCCCCAGCATTTT.

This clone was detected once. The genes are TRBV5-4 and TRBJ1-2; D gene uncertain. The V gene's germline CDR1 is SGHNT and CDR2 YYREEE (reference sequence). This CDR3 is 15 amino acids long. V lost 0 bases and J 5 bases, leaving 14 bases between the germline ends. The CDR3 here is CASSLGGRVDYGYTF. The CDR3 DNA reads TGTGCCAGCAGCTTGGGAGGGCGGGTGGATTATGGCTACACCTTC.

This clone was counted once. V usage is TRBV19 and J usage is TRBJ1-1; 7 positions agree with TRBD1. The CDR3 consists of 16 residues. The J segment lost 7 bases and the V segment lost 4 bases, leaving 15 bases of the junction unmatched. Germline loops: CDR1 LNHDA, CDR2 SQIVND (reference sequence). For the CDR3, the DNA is TGTGCCAGTAGTACACGACAATCTACAGGGGCCGATGAAGCTTTCTTT. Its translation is CASSTRQSTGADEAFF.

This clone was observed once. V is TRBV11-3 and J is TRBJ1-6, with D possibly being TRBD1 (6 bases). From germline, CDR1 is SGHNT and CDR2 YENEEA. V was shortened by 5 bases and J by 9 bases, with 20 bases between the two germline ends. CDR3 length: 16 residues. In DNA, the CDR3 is TGTGCCAGCAGCCAACACCGGGACATTGTTATTTCACCCCTCCACTTT. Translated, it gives CASSQHRDIVISPLHF.

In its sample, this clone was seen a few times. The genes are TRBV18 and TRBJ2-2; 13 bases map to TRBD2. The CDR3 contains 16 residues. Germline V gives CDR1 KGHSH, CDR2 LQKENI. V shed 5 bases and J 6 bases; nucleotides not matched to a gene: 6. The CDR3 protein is CASSSGLAGAAGELFF. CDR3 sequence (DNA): TGTGCCAGCTCATCCGGACTAGCGGGGGCCGCCGGGGAGCTGTTTTTT. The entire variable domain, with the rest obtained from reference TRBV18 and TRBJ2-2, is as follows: NAGVMQNPRHLVRRRGQEARLRCSPMKGHSHVYWYRQLPEEGLKFMVYLQKENIIDESGMPKERFSAEFPKEGPSILRIQQVVRGDSAAYFCASSSGLAGAAGELFFGEGSRLTVL.

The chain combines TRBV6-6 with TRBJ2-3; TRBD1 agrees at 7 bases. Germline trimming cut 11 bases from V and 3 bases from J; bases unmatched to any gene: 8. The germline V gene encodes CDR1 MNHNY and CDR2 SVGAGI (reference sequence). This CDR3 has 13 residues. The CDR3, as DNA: TGTGCCGGCCGAGAGACAGGGACAGATACGCAGTATTTT. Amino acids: CAGRETGTDTQYF.

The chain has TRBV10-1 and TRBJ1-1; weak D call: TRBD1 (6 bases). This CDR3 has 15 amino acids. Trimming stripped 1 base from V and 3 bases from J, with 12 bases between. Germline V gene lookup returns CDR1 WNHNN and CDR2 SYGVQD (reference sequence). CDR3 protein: CASSELNRADTEAFF. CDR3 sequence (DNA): TGCGCCAGCAGTGAGTTGAACAGGGCGGACACTGAAGCTTTCTTT.

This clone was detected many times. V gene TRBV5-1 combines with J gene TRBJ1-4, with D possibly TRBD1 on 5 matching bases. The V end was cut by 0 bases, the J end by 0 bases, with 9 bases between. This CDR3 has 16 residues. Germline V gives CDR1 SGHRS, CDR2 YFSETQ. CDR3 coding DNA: TGCGCCAGCAGCTTGGGACAGCACACAACTAATGAAAAACTGTTTTTT. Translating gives CASSLGQHTTNEKLFF. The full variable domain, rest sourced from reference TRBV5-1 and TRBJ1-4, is KAGVTQTPRYLIKTRGQQVTLSCSPISGHRSVSWYQQTPGQGLQFLFEYFSETQRNKGNFPGRFSGRQFSNSRSEMNVSTLELGDSALYLCASSLGQHTTNEKLFFGSGTQLSVL.

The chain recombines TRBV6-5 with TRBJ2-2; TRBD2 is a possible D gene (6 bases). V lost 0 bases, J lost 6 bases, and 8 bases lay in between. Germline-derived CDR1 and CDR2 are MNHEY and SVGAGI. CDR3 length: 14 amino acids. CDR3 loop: CASSYSGGPGELFF. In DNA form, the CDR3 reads TGTGCCAGCAGTTACTCGGGGGGTCCCGGGGAGCTGTTTTTT.

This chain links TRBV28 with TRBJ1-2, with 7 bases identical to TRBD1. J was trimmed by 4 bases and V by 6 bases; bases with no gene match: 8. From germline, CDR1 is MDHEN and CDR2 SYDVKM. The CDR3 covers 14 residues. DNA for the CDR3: TGTGCCAGCAGGATACAGGGGTTTCTCTATGGCTACACCTTC. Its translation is CASRIQGFLYGYTF.

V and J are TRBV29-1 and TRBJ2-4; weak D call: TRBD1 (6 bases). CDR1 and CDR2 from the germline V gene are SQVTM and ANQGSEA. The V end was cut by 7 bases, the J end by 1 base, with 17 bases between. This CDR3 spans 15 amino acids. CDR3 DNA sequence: TGCAGCGCATTCGGGACACCCAAGGCCAAAAACATTCAGTACTTC. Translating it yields CSAFGTPKAKNIQYF.

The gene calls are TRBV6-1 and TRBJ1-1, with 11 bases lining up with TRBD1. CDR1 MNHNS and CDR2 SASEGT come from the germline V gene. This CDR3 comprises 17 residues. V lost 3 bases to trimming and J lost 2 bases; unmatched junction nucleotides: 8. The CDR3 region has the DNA TGTGCCAGCAGTGACGGGGGGACAGGGGGTTTTAACACTGAAGCTTTCTTT. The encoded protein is CASSDGGTGGFNTEAFF.

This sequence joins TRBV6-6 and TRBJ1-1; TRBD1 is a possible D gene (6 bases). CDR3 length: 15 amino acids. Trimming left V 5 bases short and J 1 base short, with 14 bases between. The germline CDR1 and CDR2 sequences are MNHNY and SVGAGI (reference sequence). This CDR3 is CASSRGTLRNTEAFF. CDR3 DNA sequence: TGTGCCAGCAGTAGGGGGACCCTTCGGAACACTGAAGCTTTCTTT.

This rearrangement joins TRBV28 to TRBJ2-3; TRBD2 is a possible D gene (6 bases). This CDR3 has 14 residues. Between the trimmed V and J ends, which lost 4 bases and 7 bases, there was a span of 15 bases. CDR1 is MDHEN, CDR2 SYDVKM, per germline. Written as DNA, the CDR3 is TGTGCCAGCAGTTGGACTAACACGGCGAATACGCAGTATTTT. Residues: CASSWTNTANTQYF.

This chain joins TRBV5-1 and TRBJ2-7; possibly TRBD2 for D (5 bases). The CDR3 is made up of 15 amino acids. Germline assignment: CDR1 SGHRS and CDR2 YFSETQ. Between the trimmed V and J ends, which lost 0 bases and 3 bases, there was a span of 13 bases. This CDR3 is CASSLGAGPNYEQYF. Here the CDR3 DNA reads TGCGCCAGCAGCTTGGGGGCGGGTCCCAACTACGAGCAGTACTTC.

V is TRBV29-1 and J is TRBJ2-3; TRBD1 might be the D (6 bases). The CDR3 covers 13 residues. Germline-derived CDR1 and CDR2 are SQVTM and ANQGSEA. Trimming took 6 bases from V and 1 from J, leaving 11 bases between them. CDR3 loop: CSVTGQRTDTQYF. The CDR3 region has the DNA TGCAGCGTGACAGGACAACGCACAGATACGCAGTATTTT.

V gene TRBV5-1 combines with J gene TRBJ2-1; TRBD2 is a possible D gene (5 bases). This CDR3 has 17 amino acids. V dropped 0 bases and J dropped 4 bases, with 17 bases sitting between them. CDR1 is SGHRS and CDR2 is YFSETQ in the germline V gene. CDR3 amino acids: CASSLAGGSPIYNEQFF. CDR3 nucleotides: TGCGCCAGCAGCTTGGCCGGAGGCAGCCCAATTTACAATGAGCAGTTCTTC.